These 13 T cell receptor beta chains were sequenced from one sample in a study of blood T cells in healthy people across ages. Using a J-beta primer mix together with a sample-barcoded 5' primer, a second PCR was run for roughly 6 to 11 cycles. TCRdb independently ran MiXCR on the 5' RACE reads; one entry per CDR3 protein. The data hold around 650,000 distinct CDR3 sequences, with about a third observed a single time. Specimen: blood. The receptors stem from an elderly woman in good health.

The V gene is TRBV18, the J gene TRBJ2-3; 10 nucleotides agree with TRBD2. CDR1 and CDR2 (germline): KGHSH, LQKENI. After removal of 3 bases from V and 1 base from J, the junction contained 4 bases not matched to a gene. The CDR3 spans 16 residues. CDR3 sequence reads: CASSPVLAGRTDTQYF. The CDR3, as DNA: TGTGCCAGCTCACCGGTACTAGCGGGGCGCACAGATACGCAGTATTTT.

This clonotype was seen ten or more times. This chain uses TRBV10-3 with TRBJ2-3, with 9 bases matching TRBD2. This CDR3 has 15 amino acids. In germline, CDR1 is ENHRY, CDR2 SYGVKD. The ends lost 4 bases at V and 4 bases at J; junction bases unmatched: 6. The CDR3 bases are TGTGCCATCAGTGCCGCTAGCGGGGAATCAGATACGCAGTATTTT. This codes for CAISAASGESDTQYF.

About this clonotype: Mismatch with germline at one junction end may stem from a read error. The chain recombines TRBV20-1 with TRBJ2-5; perhaps TRBD1 as D (6 bases). The CDR3 totals 17 residues. Germline V gene sequence: CDR1 DFQATT, CDR2 SNEGSKA (reference sequence). The CDR3 spells CGARVLLPGHPNNERYF. The CDR3, as DNA: TGCGGTGCTAGAGTTCTTTTACCGGGACACCCCAACAATGAGCGGTACTTC.

This chain joins TRBV20-1 and TRBJ2-3, with a possible D match to TRBD1 (6 bases). V was clipped by 0 bases and J by 4 bases, with 29 bases between them. Germline lookup yields CDR1 DFQATT and CDR2 SNEGSKA (reference sequence). CDR3 size: 20 residues. CDR3 sequence: CSARDRHHPPIGGSADTQYF. CDR3 nucleotides: TGCAGTGCTAGAGACCGGCATCATCCCCCGATAGGGGGTAGCGCAGATACGCAGTATTTT.

This clonotype was observed at least ten times. The chain links TRBV4-2 to TRBJ2-7; 7 nucleotides align to TRBD1. Germline lookup yields CDR1 LGHNA and CDR2 YNFKEQ. J was trimmed by 2 bases and V by 0 bases; bases with no gene match: 13. This CDR3 spans 18 amino acids. CDR3 in DNA: TGTGCCAGCAGCCAAGAAGTGGGGACAGAGGGCAGAACCTACGAGCAGTACTTC. As protein: CASSQEVGTEGRTYEQYF.

The sample holds many counts of this clonotype. The genes are TRBV20-1 and TRBJ2-1; D may be TRBD1 or TRBD2 (5 bases each). The CDR3 spans 15 residues. Trimming removed 2 bases from V and 0 bases from J, with 11 bases in between. The V gene's germline CDR1 is DFQATT and CDR2 SNEGSKA (reference sequence). The CDR3 nucleotides read TGCAGTGCTAGACCCGGGACGAGCTCCTACAATGAGCAGTTCTTC. Its translation: CSARPGTSSYNEQFF.

This clonotype was observed at least ten times. The rearrangement links TRBV4-1 to TRBJ2-7, with 11 nucleotides matching TRBD2. Germline CDR1 reads MGHRA; CDR2 reads YSYEKL. CDR3 size: 16 residues. Trimming at V came to 0 bases and at J to 5 bases, leaving 6 bases not matched to a gene. In DNA form, the CDR3 reads TGCGCCAGCAGCCAAGAAGGGATGACTAGCGGGAACGAGCAGTACTTC. Encoded protein: CASSQEGMTSGNEQYF.

The chain recombines TRBV11-2 with TRBJ2-6, with D tentatively TRBD1 (5 bases). CDR1 SGHAT and CDR2 FQNNGV come from the germline V gene. The CDR3 has 15 amino acids. Between the trimmed V and J ends, which lost 3 bases and 4 bases, there was a span of 10 bases. CDR3 in amino acids: CASSFQGSGANVLTF. In DNA form, the CDR3 reads TGTGCCAGCAGCTTCCAGGGTTCCGGGGCCAACGTCCTGACTTTC. Combining the CDR3 with reference TRBV11-2 and TRBJ2-6 gives the whole variable domain EAGVAQSPRYKIIEKRQSVAFWCNPISGHATLYWYQQILGQGPKLLIQFQNNGVVDDSQLPKDRFSAERLKGVDSTLKIQPAKLEDSAVYLCASSFQGSGANVLTFGAGSRLTVL.

In this sample, this clonotype turned up a few times. This may come from a read error, since a much larger clone is one base off. This chain joins TRBV6-2 or TRBV6-3 and TRBJ2-7; tentative D call: TRBD1 (6 bases). Germline CDR1 is MNHEY and CDR2 is SVGEGT. V dropped 5 bases and J dropped 3 bases, with 23 bases sitting between them. The CDR3 sequence is 17 residues long. The CDR3 reads CASSLPNRVWRGYEQYF. The DNA for the CDR3 is TGTGCCAGCAGTCTACCAAACAGGGTATGGCGAGGCTACGAGCAGTACTTC.

As for this clonotype: A much larger clone sits a single nucleotide away, making a read error possible. V usage is TRBV30 and J usage is TRBJ2-1; D is undetermined. Deletions cut 1 base from V and 10 bases from J, with 11 bases between. This CDR3 is built from 12 residues. Germline CDR1 and CDR2: GTSNPN and SVGIG (reference sequence). CDR3 DNA sequence: TGTGCCTGGAGTGCTCCCGCCTACGAGCAGTTCTTC. Translation gives CAWSAPAYEQFF.

This clonotype was picked up many times. This chain uses TRBV5-6 with TRBJ1-2; D is perhaps TRBD1 (6 bases). Trimming left V 0 bases short and J 3 bases short, with 12 bases between. Germline CDR1 is SGHDT and CDR2 is YYEEEE. The CDR3 extends over 15 amino acids. The CDR3 DNA reads TGTGCCAGCAGCTTGGAGCAGGGGATCGACTATGGCTACACCTTC. This translates into CASSLEQGIDYGYTF.

This clonotype has a count of ten or more. The chain is built from TRBV25-1 and TRBJ2-5; D is ambiguous. CDR1 and CDR2 (germline): MGHDK, SYGVNS. The V and J ends lost 5 bases and 9 bases respectively, with 19 bases between them. This CDR3 is 14 amino acids long. CDR3 sequence (DNA): TGTGCCAGCAGTTTAGGGAACAGCCGTTCGGCCCAGTACTTC. This sequence encodes CASSLGNSRSAQYF.

In its sample, this clonotype was seen many times. The chain has TRBV7-9 and TRBJ1-4, with no clear D. Trimming removed 8 bases from V and 6 bases from J, with 19 bases in between. This CDR3 comprises 15 residues. Per the germline V gene, CDR1 is SEHNR and CDR2 is FQNEAQ (reference sequence). This CDR3 reads CASHPMASGDEKLFF. The CDR3 DNA sequence: TGTGCCAGCCATCCTATGGCGTCAGGAGATGAAAAACTGTTTTTT.